The clone carrying this T cell receptor beta chain was recorded a few times. Its antigen is undetermined. Time point in this sample: baseline, week 1 (first vaccination visit). Treatment defined: pre-vaccination baseline after standard-of-care therapy. The CDR3 has 16 amino acids. Germline loops: CDR1 LNHDA, CDR2 SQIVND (reference sequence). V lost 4 bases and J lost 4; bases outside the gene matches: 12. This entry is derived from a study of a mutant IDH1 vaccine in newly diagnosed glioma. Study details: Standard pretreatment was either radiotherapy, temozolomide, or, for most, radiochemotherapy with temozolomide. General study findings and limits: Vaccine-induced immune responses occurred in roughly 94% of patients.

Assay used: immunoSEQ multiplex PCR; TCRdb lists only in-frame clones, some missing. The sample includes fewer than 65,000 clones, around 80% of them seen just once. The source was PBMCs, collected from a glioma patient treated with radiotherapy, temozolomide or both. The TCR originated in a woman in her thirties or forties with glioma. This rearrangement joins TRBV19 to TRBJ1-2, with 7 bases that match TRBD1. The CDR3 loop is CASSTPTGISGYGYTF. CDR3 DNA: TGTGCCAGTAGTACCCCGACAGGGATTTCGGGCTATGGCTACACCTTC.